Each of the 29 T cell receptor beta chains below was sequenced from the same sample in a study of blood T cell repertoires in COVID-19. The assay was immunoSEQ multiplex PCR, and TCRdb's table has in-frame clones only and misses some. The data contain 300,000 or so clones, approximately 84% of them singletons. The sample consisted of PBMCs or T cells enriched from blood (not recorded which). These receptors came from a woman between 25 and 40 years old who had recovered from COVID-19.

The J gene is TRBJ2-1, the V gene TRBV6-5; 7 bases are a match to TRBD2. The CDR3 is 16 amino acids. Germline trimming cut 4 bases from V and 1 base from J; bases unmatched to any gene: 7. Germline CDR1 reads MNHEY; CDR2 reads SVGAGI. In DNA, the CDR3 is TGTGCCAGCAGTTTCTTCCCTAGCGGTTCCTACAATGAGCAGTTCTTC. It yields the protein CASSFFPSGSYNEQFF.

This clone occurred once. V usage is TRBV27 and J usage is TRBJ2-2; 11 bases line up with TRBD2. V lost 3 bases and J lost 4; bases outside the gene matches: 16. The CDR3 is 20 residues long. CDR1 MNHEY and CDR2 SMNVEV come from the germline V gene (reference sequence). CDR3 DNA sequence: TGTGCCAGCAGTTTGGGGCCCCGACTAGCGGGGATCCGATCCACCGGGGAGCTGTTTTTT. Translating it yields CASSLGPRLAGIRSTGELFF.

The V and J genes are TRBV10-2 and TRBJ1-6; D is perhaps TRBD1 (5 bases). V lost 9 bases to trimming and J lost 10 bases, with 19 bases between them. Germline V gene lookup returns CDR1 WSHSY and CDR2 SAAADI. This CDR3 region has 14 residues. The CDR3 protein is CASLPWGAESPLHF. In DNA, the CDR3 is TGCGCCAGTCTCCCGTGGGGCGCAGAATCACCCCTCCACTTT.

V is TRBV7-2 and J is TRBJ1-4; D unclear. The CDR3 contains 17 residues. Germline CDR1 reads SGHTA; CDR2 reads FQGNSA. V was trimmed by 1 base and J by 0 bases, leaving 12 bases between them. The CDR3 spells CASSLGPRQATNEKLFF. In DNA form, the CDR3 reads TGTGCCAGCAGCTTAGGTCCAAGACAAGCAACTAATGAAAAACTGTTTTTT.

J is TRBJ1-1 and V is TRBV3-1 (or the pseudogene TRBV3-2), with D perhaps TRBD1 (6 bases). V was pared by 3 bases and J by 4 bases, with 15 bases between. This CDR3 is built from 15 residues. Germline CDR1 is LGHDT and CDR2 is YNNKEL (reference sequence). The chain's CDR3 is CASSQTGTRPTEAFF. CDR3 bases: TGTGCCAGCAGCCAGACCGGGACAAGGCCCACTGAAGCTTTCTTT.

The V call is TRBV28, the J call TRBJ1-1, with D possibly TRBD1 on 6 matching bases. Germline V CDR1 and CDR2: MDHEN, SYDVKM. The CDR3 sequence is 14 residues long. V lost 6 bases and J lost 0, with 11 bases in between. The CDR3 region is CASRQTGLNTEAFF. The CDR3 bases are TGTGCCAGCAGGCAAACAGGGCTGAACACTGAAGCTTTCTTT. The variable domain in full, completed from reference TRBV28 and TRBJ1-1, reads DVKVTQSSRYLVKRTGEKVFLECVQDMDHENMFWYRQDPGLGLRLIYFSYDVKMKEKGDIPEGYSVSREKKERFSLILESASTNQTSMYLCASRQTGLNTEAFFGQGTRLTVV.

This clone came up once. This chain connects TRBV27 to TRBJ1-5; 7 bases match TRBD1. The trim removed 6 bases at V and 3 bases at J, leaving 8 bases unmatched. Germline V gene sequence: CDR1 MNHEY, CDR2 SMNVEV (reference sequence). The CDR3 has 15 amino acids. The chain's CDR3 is CASSSRDRANQPQHF. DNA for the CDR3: TGTGCCAGCAGCAGCCGGGACAGAGCCAATCAGCCCCAGCATTTT.

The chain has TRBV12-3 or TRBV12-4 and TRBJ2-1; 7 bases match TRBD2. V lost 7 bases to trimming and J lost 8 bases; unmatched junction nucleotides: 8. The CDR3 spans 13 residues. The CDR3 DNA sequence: TGTGCCAGCATCGGGACTAACGGGGATGAGCAGTTCTTC. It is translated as CASIGTNGDEQFF.

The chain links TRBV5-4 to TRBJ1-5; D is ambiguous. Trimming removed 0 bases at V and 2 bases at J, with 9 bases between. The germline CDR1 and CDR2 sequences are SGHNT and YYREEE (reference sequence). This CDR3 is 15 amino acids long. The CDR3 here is CASSLDGNGNQPQHF. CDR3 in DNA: TGTGCCAGCAGCTTGGACGGGAATGGCAATCAGCCCCAGCATTTT.

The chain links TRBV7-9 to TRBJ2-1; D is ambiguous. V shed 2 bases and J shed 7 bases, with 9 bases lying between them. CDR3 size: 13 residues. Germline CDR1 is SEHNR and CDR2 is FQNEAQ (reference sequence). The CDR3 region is CASSLKARNEQFF. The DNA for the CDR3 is TGTGCCAGCAGCTTAAAAGCTAGGAATGAGCAGTTCTTC.

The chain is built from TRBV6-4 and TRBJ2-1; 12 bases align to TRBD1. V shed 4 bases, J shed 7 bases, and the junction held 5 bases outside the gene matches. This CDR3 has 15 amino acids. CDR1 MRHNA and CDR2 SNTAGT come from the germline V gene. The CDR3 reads CASSGRDRGRNEQFF. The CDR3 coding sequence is TGTGCCAGCAGTGGCCGGGACAGGGGGCGGAATGAGCAGTTCTTC.

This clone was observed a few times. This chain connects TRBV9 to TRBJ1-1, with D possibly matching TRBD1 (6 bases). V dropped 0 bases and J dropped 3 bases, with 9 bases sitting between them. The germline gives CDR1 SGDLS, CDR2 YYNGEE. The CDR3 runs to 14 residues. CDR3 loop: CASSVDRVDTEAFF. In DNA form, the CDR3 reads TGTGCCAGCAGCGTAGACAGGGTCGACACTGAAGCTTTCTTT. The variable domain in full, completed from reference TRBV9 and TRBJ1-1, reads DSGVTQTPKHLITATGQRVTLRCSPRSGDLSVYWYQQSLDQGLQFLIQYYNGEERAKGNILERFSAQQFPDLHSELNLSSLELGDSALYFCASSVDRVDTEAFFGQGTRLTVV.

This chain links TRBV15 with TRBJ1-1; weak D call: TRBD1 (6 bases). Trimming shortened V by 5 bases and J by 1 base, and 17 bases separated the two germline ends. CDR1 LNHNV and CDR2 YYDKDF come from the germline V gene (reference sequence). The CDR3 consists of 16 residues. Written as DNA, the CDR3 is TGTGCCACCAGCCACAGGGTGAGTCTGTGGAACACTGAAGCTTTCTTT. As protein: CATSHRVSLWNTEAFF. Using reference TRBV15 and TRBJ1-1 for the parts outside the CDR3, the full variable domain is DAMVIQNPRYQVTQFGKPVTLSCSQTLNHNVMYWYQQKSSQAPKLLFHYYDKDFNNEADTPDNFQSRRPNTSFCFLDIRSPGLGDTAMYLCATSHRVSLWNTEAFFGQGTRLTVV.

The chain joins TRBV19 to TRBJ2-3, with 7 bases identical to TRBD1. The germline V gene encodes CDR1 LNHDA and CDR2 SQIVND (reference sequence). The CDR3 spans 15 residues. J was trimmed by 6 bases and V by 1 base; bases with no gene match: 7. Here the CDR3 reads CASSIGAGGLDTQYF. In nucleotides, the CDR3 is TGTGCCAGTAGTATAGGGGCAGGGGGTTTGGATACGCAGTATTTT.

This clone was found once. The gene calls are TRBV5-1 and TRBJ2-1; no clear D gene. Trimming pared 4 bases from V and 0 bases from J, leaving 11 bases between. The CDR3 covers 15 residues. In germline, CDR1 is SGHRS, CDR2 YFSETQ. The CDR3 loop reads CASSPDTTSYNEQFF. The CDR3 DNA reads TGCGCCAGCAGCCCCGACACGACCTCCTACAATGAGCAGTTCTTC.

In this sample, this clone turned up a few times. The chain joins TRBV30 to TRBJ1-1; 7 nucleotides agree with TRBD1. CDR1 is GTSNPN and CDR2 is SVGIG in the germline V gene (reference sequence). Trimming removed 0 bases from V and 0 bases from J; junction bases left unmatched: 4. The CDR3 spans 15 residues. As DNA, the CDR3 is TGTGCCTGGAGTGTACGGGGACAGCTGAACACTGAAGCTTTCTTT. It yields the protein CAWSVRGQLNTEAFF.

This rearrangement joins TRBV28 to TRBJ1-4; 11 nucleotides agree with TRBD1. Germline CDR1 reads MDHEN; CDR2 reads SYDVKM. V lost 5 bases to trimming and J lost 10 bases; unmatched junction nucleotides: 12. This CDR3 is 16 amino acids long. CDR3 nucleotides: TGTGCCAGCAGTCCGACTACCGGGACAGGGGGTACAAAACTGTTTTTT. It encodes CASSPTTGTGGTKLFF. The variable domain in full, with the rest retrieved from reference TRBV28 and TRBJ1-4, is DVKVTQSSRYLVKRTGEKVFLECVQDMDHENMFWYRQDPGLGLRLIYFSYDVKMKEKGDIPEGYSVSREKKERFSLILESASTNQTSMYLCASSPTTGTGGTKLFFGSGTQLSVL.

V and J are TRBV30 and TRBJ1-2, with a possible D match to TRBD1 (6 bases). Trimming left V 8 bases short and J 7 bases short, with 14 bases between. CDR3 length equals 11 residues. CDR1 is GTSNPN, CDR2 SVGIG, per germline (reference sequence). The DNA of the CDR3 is TGTGCCCACAGGGAGGGGAGTGGCTACACCTTC. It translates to CAHREGSGYTF.

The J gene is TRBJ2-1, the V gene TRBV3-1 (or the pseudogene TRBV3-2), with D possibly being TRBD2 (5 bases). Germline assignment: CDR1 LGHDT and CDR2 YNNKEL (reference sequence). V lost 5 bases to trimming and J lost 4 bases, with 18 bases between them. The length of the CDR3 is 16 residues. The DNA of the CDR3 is TGTGCCAGCAGCTTTAACCTTGGCGGGCGGTACAATGAGCAGTTCTTC. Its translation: CASSFNLGGRYNEQFF.

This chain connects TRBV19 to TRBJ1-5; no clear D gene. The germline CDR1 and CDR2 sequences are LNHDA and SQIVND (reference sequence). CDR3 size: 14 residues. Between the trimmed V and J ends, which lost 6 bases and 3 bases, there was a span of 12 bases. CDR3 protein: CASRALGANQPQHF. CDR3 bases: TGTGCCAGTAGAGCCCTCGGTGCCAATCAGCCCCAGCATTTT.

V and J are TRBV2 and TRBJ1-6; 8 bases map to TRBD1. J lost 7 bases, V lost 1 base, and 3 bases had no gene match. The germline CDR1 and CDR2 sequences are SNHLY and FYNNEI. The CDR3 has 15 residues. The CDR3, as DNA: TGTGCCAGCAGTGAAGTACAGGGGGGAAATTCACCCCTCCACTTT. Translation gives CASSEVQGGNSPLHF.

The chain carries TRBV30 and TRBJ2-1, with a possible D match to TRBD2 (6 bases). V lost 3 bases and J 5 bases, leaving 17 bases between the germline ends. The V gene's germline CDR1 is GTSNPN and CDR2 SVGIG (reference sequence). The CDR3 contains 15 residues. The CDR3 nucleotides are TGTGCCTGGAGCCCCCCCTGGCGGGGCGACAATGAGCAGTTCTTC. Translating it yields CAWSPPWRGDNEQFF.

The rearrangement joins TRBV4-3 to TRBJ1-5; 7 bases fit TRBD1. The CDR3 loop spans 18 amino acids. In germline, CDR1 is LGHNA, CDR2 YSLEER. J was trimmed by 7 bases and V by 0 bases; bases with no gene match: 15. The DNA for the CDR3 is TGCGCCAGCAGCCAAGATGTAGGGCAGGGGGTACAGGGGCAGCCCCAGCATTTT. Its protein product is CASSQDVGQGVQGQPQHF.

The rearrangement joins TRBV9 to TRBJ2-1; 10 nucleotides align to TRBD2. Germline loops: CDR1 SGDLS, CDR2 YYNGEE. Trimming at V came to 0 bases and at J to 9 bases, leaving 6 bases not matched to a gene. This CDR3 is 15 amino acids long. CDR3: CASSVESGGAPEQFF. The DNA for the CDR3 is TGTGCCAGCAGCGTAGAGAGCGGGGGGGCTCCTGAGCAGTTCTTC.

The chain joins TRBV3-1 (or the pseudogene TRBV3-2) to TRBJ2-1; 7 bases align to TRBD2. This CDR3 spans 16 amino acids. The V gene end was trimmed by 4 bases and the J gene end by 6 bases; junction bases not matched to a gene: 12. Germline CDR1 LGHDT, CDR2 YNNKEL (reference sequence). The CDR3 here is CASSRSGTTTLNEQFF. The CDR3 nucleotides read TGTGCCAGCAGCCGGTCCGGGACTACAACACTCAATGAGCAGTTCTTC.

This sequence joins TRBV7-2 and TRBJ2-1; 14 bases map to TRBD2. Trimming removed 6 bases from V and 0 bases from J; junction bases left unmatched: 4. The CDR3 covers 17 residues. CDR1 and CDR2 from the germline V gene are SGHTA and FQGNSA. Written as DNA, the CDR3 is TGTGCCAGCAGTAGGGGACTAGCGGGGGTCTCCTACAATGAGCAGTTCTTC. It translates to CASSRGLAGVSYNEQFF.

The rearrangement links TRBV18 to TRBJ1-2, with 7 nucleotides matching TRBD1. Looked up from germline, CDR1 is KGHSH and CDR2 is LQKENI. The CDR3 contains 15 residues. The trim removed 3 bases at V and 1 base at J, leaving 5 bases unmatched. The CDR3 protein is CASSPPGTDNYGYTF. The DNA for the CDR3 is TGTGCCAGCTCACCCCCCGGGACAGATAACTATGGCTACACCTTC.

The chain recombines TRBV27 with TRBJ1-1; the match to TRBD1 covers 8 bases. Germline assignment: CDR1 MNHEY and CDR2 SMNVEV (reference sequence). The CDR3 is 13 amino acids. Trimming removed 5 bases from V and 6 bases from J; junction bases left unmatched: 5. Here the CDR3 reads CASSPTGEAEAFF. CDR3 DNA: TGTGCCAGCAGTCCGACAGGGGAGGCTGAAGCTTTCTTT.

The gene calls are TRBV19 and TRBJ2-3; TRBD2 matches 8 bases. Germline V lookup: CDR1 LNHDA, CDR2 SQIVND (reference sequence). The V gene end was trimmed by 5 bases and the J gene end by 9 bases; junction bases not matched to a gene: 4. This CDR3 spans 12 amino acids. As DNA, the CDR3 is TGTGCCAGTAGTCCGAAGCGGGGGACGCAGTATTTT. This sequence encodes CASSPKRGTQYF.